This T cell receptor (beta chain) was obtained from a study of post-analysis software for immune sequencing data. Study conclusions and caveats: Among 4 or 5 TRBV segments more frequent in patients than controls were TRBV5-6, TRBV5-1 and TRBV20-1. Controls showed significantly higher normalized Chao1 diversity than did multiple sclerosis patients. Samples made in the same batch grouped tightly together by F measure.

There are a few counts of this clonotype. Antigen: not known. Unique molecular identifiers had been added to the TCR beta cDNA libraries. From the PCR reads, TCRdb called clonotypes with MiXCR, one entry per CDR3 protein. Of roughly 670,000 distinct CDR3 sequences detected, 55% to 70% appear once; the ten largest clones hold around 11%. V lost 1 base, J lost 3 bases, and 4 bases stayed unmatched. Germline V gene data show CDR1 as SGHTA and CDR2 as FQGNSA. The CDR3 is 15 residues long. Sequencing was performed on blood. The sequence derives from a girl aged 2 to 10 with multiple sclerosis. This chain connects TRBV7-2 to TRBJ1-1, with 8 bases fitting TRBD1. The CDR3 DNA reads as TGTGCCAGCAGCTTAGTCCACAGGGGGGACACTGAAGCTTTCTTT. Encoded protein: CASSLVHRGDTEAFF.